This T cell receptor (beta chain) was sequenced in a study of vaccination and CD4 T cells after COVID-19. Study-wide points: The median count of SARS-CoV-2-reactive clonotypes rose from approximately 21 to 40, not significantly.

An Oncomine TCR Beta short-read assay was used to sequence the DNA from cultured CD4+ T cells. TCRdb re-called the PCR reads through MiXCR, storing one row per CDR3 protein. The repertoire holds 12,000 to 15,000 distinct CDR3 sequences, with 55% to 75% as singletons. The treatment denotes: roughly 11-day PBMC culture with coronavirus spike peptide pools or control peptides (ViraFEST assay). A word on this clonotype: Its antigen remains unidentified.

This CDR3 is 13 amino acids long. Germline CDR1 LNHDA, CDR2 SQIVND (reference sequence). The V segment lost 5 bases and the J segment 6 bases; nucleotides outside the gene matches: 5. The source of this sequence is a human donor who had recovered from COVID-19. Input material: CD4+ T cells from blood, cultured in vitro. This chain connects TRBV19 to TRBJ1-1; TRBD1 matches 8 bases. The CDR3 spells CASSSRTGPEAFF. As DNA, the CDR3 is TGTGCCAGTAGTTCCCGGACAGGGCCTGAAGCTTTCTTT.